These 9 T cell receptor beta chains were sequenced from one sample in a study of pediatric ulcerative colitis. One to two pinch biopsies were taken from the rectum during colonoscopy. Repertoires were generated with immunoSEQ multiplex PCR, while TCRdb's copy carries only in-frame clones and drops some. The table records tens of thousands of clones, about 79% of them present only once. Sequencing input: gut tissue. These receptors were taken from a girl aged 10 to 17 with moderate ulcerative colitis.

The V and J genes are TRBV2 and TRBJ1-2; no definite D call. The CDR3 has 13 residues. The V gene lost 2 bases and the J gene lost 1 base, with 5 bases spanning the gap. CDR1 and CDR2 (germline): SNHLY, FYNNEI. Written as DNA, the CDR3 is TGTGCCAGCAGTGAACGGGGTAACTATGGCTACACCTTC. It encodes CASSERGNYGYTF.

V is TRBV28 and J is TRBJ2-3; tentative D call: TRBD1 (5 bases). This CDR3 contains 18 residues. V lost 4 bases to trimming and J lost 2 bases, with 22 bases between them. The germline gives CDR1 MDHEN, CDR2 SYDVKM. The CDR3 spells CASSSYLDSSKITDTQYF. CDR3 nucleotides: TGTGCCAGCAGTTCTTACCTAGACAGCTCAAAAATCACAGATACGCAGTATTTT. Drawing the rest from reference TRBV28 and TRBJ2-3, the complete variable domain is DVKVTQSSRYLVKRTGEKVFLECVQDMDHENMFWYRQDPGLGLRLIYFSYDVKMKEKGDIPEGYSVSREKKERFSLILESASTNQTSMYLCASSSYLDSSKITDTQYFGPGTRLTVL.

The J gene is TRBJ2-2, the V gene TRBV6-1, with 9 bases matching TRBD2. This CDR3 contains 14 residues. V shed 7 bases, J shed 7 bases, and the junction held 7 bases outside the gene matches. Germline V gene lookup returns CDR1 MNHNS and CDR2 SASEGT. In DNA, the CDR3 is TGTGCCAGCAAATTGCGGGGGGGCCGCGGGGAGCTGTTTTTT. Encoded protein: CASKLRGGRGELFF.

The V gene is TRBV2, the J gene TRBJ2-1; 11 nucleotides line up with TRBD2. With V trimmed by 6 bases and J by 0 bases, 7 bases remained unmatched. The CDR3 covers 17 residues. Germline V gene data show CDR1 as SNHLY and CDR2 as FYNNEI. CDR3 sequence: CASRLAGAFSSYNEQFF. The CDR3 DNA reads as TGTGCCAGCAGACTAGCGGGGGCCTTTAGCTCCTACAATGAGCAGTTCTTC.

The sample holds a few counts of this clone. Other DNA sequences of this sample code for an identical CDR3. The chain couples TRBV7-9 to TRBJ1-1; D gene unclear. The germline V gene encodes CDR1 SEHNR and CDR2 FQNEAQ (reference sequence). The CDR3 runs 13 residues. V lost 2 bases and J 3 bases, leaving 7 bases between the germline ends. CDR3 bases: TGTGCCAGCAGCTTAACAGCCGACACTGAAGCTTTCTTT. This encodes CASSLTADTEAFF.

The chain employs TRBV18 and TRBJ2-7; D not certain. CDR1 KGHSH and CDR2 LQKENI come from the germline V gene. The CDR3 length is 15 residues. V lost 3 bases and J 7 bases, leaving 19 bases between the germline ends. CDR3 nucleotides: TGTGCCAGCTCACCCCTGGGGTCACCCGCCCGGGAGCAGTACTTC. It encodes CASSPLGSPAREQYF.

The chain links TRBV6-1 to TRBJ2-7; D possibly corresponds to TRBD1 (5 bases). CDR1 and CDR2 (germline): MNHNS, SASEGT. The CDR3 sequence is 13 residues long. V lost 6 bases to trimming and J lost 3 bases, with 12 bases between them. DNA for the CDR3: TGTGCCAGCAGAGAGTCGACAGACTACGAGCAGTACTTC. Amino acid sequence: CASRESTDYEQYF.

This rearrangement joins TRBV28 to TRBJ2-6; TRBD1 matches 10 bases. Germline-derived CDR1 and CDR2 are MDHEN and SYDVKM. This CDR3 region has 18 residues. Trimming removed 6 bases from V and 0 bases from J; junction bases left unmatched: 8. The CDR3 protein is CASSPLGTGVSGANVLTF. The CDR3 nucleotides read TGTGCCAGCAGCCCCCTCGGGACAGGGGTCTCTGGGGCCAACGTCCTGACTTTC.

This clone was seen more than once but under ten times. V and J are TRBV7-8 and TRBJ1-3; D is perhaps TRBD1 (5 bases). The germline V gene has CDR1 SGHVS and CDR2 FQNEAQ. V was trimmed by 1 base and J by 4 bases, leaving 11 bases between them. This CDR3 spans 15 amino acids. The CDR3, as DNA: TGTGCCAGCAGCTTAGAGTGGGGGTCGGGAAACACCATATATTTT. Protein: CASSLEWGSGNTIYF.